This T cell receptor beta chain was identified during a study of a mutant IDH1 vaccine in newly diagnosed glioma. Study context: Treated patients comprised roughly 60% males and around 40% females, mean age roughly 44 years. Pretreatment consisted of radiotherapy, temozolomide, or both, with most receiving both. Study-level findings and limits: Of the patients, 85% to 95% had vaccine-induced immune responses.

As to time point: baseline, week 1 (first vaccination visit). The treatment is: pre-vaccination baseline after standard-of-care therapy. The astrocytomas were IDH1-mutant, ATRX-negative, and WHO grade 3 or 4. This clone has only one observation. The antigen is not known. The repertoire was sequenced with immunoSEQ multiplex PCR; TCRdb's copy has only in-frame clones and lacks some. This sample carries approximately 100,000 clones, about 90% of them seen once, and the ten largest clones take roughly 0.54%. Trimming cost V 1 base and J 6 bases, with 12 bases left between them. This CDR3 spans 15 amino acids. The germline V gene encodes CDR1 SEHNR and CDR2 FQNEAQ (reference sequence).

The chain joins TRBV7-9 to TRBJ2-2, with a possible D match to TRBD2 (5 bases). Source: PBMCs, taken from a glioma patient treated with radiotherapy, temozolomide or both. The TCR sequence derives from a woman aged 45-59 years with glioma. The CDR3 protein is CASSLGRVSAGELFF. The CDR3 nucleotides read TGTGCCAGCAGCTTAGGAAGGGTTAGCGCCGGGGAGCTGTTTTTT. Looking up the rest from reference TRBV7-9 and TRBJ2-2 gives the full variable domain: DTGVSQNPRHKITKRGQNVTFRCDPISEHNRLYWYRQTLGQGPEFLTYFQNEAQLEKSRLLSDRFSAERPKGSFSTLEIQRTEQGDSAMYLCASSLGRVSAGELFFGEGSRLTVL.